This TCR beta chain was obtained from a study of T-cell memory formation after mild COVID-19. A note on this clonotype: Its specificity is not known.

Broader study findings: Day 15 to 85 contracting clones showed balanced CD4/CD8; day 15 to 37 expanders favored CD4+. Pre-infection memory contained some responding clones, which suggested that cross-reactive memory had joined.

Germline CDR1 SEHNR, CDR2 FQNEAQ (reference sequence). This CDR3 is built from 17 residues. V lost 5 bases to trimming and J lost 4 bases; unmatched junction nucleotides: 10. MiXCR, applied by TCRdb to the 5' RACE reads, yields one record per CDR3 protein. This sample has roughly 200,000 distinct CDR3 sequences, with about 20% found just once. This TCR derives from an adult woman who had mild COVID-19 (a few samples of this study predate the infection). Cell type and time point are not known. Input material: PBMCs or a T cell subset sorted from them (not recorded which). The chain is built from TRBV7-9 and TRBJ2-5, with TRBD2 matching 13 bases. The chain's CDR3 is CASSPRTSGSSRETQYF. The CDR3 DNA sequence: TGTGCCAGCAGCCCCCGGACTAGCGGGAGTAGTCGAGAGACCCAGTACTTC.